This T cell receptor beta chain was profiled in a study of human T cells and chemical hapten exposure. Study at large: Sensitization employed 2% DPC on approximately 2 cm by approximately 2 cm of upper inner arm skin. Study-level findings and limits: Counts of expanded TCRs (at PT1) showed a positive correlation with patch test score.

TCRdb itself ran the RACE reads through MiXCR, one entry per CDR3 protein. The sample comprises 270,000 or so distinct CDR3 sequences, almost 8% of which are singletons, and 0.9% to 1.5% rests with the top ten. Time point here: pre-sensitization, week 0. Indicated treatment: therapeutic diphenylcyclopropenone sensitization with weekly scalp DPC. This clonotype was picked up many times. What it recognizes is unknown. This specimen consisted of whole blood, obtained in connection with sensitization to the hapten diphenylcyclopropenone (DPC). The source of this sequence is a man aged 18 to 30 with alopecia areata. Some clones in this sample may be carry-over from other donors' samples.

DNA of the CDR3: TGTGCCAGCAGCTCCCTCGTATCCCTCTCCTACAATGAGCAGTTCTTC. Encoded protein: CASSSLVSLSYNEQFF. The rearrangement uses TRBV11-2 and TRBJ2-1; D is uncertain. Germline loops: CDR1 SGHAT, CDR2 FQNNGV. Trimming removed 4 bases at V and 0 bases at J, with 13 bases between. The CDR3 has 16 amino acids. The full variable domain, completed using reference TRBV11-2 and TRBJ2-1, is EAGVAQSPRYKIIEKRQSVAFWCNPISGHATLYWYQQILGQGPKLLIQFQNNGVVDDSQLPKDRFSAERLKGVDSTLKIQPAKLEDSAVYLCASSSLVSLSYNEQFFGPGTRLTVL.